This T cell receptor (beta chain) is from a study of beta chain features in type 1 diabetes (dated by TCRdb to 2016 to 2019). Notes on the research overall: Mean age, gender distribution, total cell number and subset yield did not differ between patients and healthy donors. The study compared the TCRB repertoires of sorted circulating CD4+ T cell subsets in recently diagnosed type 1 diabetes patients with those in matched healthy donors. A total of 85 million to 140 million sorted cells were examined across all samples, and a strong correlation was observed between cell number per subset and RNA yield. Regulatory and stem cell-like memory subsets were isolated from only 8 patients and about 8 healthy donors, whereas naive and central memory subsets came from all 30 or so donors.

Each donor gave one peripheral blood draw, averaging around 0.11 L, which was collected into heparinised tubes. A BD FACSAria II and a panel including CD45RO, CCR7, CD25, CD127, CD95 and CD27 were used to sort naive, central memory, regulatory and stem cell-like memory CD4+ T cells. All sorted populations exceeded 98% purity. PBMCs were isolated immediately by Lymphoprep density gradient centrifugation and stained directly without culture. To minimize batch effects, samples were stained and sorted in pairs, one healthy donor with one patient per experiment. The study at large found these results: In all four CD4+ subsets, TCRB CDR3 length was moderately but significantly shorter in type 1 diabetes patients. Sequencing cDNA rather than genomic DNA could over-represent highly expressing activated cells, although activation and CD3 levels did not differ between groups. Only small numbers of individuals were included in the HLA sub-analyses, which left unresolved whether HLA type had any influence on TCRB rearrangement. Naive, central memory and regulatory TCRB repertoires appeared to be more similar among patients than among healthy donors. Shorter templates might be favored by PCR, yet because patient and control samples were amplified and corrected together, any such skew would affect both groups equally. Fewer insertions and more nucleotide deletions at VDJ recombination sites were observed in patients with type 1 diabetes, implying thymic rearrangement abnormalities.

All of the isolated RNA was reverse transcribed with the High Capacity cDNA Reverse Transcription Kit, so expressed TCRB transcripts were sequenced. Deep immunoSEQ sequencing was applied to naive, central memory and regulatory T cell samples, giving an average of about 3.6 million total reads per sample. Sorted cells were lysed in RLT buffer, and RNA was extracted using DNase-treated RNeasy Micro or Mini kits according to cell number. Each cell subset was processed on its own to prevent cross-contamination, while patient and healthy donor samples were processed together. The immunoSEQ multiplex PCR was used to amplify TCRB sequences from cDNA, yielding 87-bp fragments that span the CDR3 region. Sequencing of the amplicons was performed on the Illumina HiSeq platform. As for the original processing: PCR bias was computationally corrected using synthetic template baselines, reads within Hamming distance 2 were collapsed, and singletons that could not be merged were discarded. Reads were aligned to IMGT to assign V, D and J genes, CDR3 length, and insertions or deletions at six rearrangement sites. Clonotype counts were normalized to sorted cell number within each subset before computing true diversity and Gini coefficients with the tcR R package. Repertoire sharing was quantified using the overlap coefficient calculated on TCRB nucleotide sequences. Out-of-frame TCRB sequences from naive cells were analyzed as a proxy for the pre-selection repertoire. In TCRdb, the immuneACCESS table is reduced to in-frame sequences with V and J assigned. These tables do not hold every clone; where another copy was compared, an unresolved V gene accounts for under half, and the others remain unexplained. For V, J and clone size, that table is used; D and trimming come from the DNA. Recorded for this sample are nearly 700,000 clones; around 15% of them occurred a single time. Of the sample, 0.022% is held by the ten largest clones.

Turning to this clone: The antigen it recognizes is unknown. Base qualities are not provided; no much larger clone lies one nucleotide away.

Cut back by 2 bases and 4 bases, the V and J ends lie 12 bases apart. The CDR3 has 16 amino acids, counting the end cysteine and phenylalanine. Only the CDR3 portion is preserved as DNA: 48 bases, with reading frame beginning at the first base. CDR1 and CDR2 are read off the germline V gene (reference sequence) as SEHNR and FQNEAQ. The receptor was isolated from a man in his late teens or twenties with type 1 diabetes. The rearrangement combines TRBV7-9 with TRBJ1-6; the D gene cannot be resolved reliably. The sample taken for sequencing was naive CD4+ T cells from blood. In the paper's terms, the cell subset or site label means: true naive CD4+ T cells. The bases are TGTGCCAGCAGCTTACCGCAGAGCTTTTATAATTCACCCCTCCACTTT. The encoded protein is CASSLPQSFYNSPLHF. Reference TRBV7-9 and TRBJ1-6 proteins supply the regions before and after the CDR3; the full variable domain is: DTGVSQNPRHKITKRGQNVTFRCDPISEHNRLYWYRQTLGQGPEFLTYFQNEAQLEKSRLLSDRFSAERPKGSFSTLEIQRTEQGDSAMYLCASSLPQSFYNSPLHFGNGTRLTVT.